This is a list of T cell receptor beta chains from one sample in a study of blood T cell repertoires in COVID-19. Sequencing used immunoSEQ multiplex PCR; TCRdb keeps in-frame clones, though not all of them. The data contain 89,000 or so clones, about 85% of them singletons. The sequenced sample consisted of peripheral blood. These TCRs come from a man aged 80 or over with acute or convalescent COVID-19. CDR3s include the opening cysteine and the closing phenylalanine or tryptophan. The D gene is left open where the match is weak. Clone size is given for some rows only: seen once, a few or many times, or a class if the clone is expanded.

size: .; J: TRBJ2-1; D: TRBD2; V: TRBV11-2; DNA: TGTGCCAGCACCGTCCGAGCGGGAGGGAACAATGAGCAGTTCTTC; CDR3: CASTVRAGGNNEQFF
size: .; J: TRBJ2-3; D: TRBD1; V: TRBV4-2; DNA: TGTGCCAGCAGCCAGACGGACAGGGGAGATACGCAGTATTTT; CDR3: CASSQTDRGDTQYF
size: .; J: TRBJ2-2; D: .; V: TRBV11-3; DNA: TGTGCCAGCAGCTTAGAGGGAGGGGGCACCGGGGAGCTGTTTTTT; CDR3: CASSLEGGGTGELFF
size: few; J: TRBJ2-3; D: .; V: TRBV19; DNA: TGTGCCAGTGCTCGGGGTCCGAGGGCAGATACGCAGTATTTT; CDR3: CASARGPRADTQYF
size: .; J: TRBJ2-5; D: TRBD2; V: TRBV7-2; DNA: TGTGCCAGCAGCTTAGTAGCGGCGGGAGGAGGAGCAGAGACCCAGTACTTC; CDR3: CASSLVAAGGGAETQYF
size: .; J: TRBJ2-5; D: .; V: TRBV11-3; DNA: TGTGCCAGCAGCTCCACCCGCGGCGAAGAGACCCAGTACTTC; CDR3: CASSSTRGEETQYF
size: .; J: TRBJ2-7; D: TRBD2; V: TRBV7-9; DNA: TGTGCCAGCAGCTTAATTAGCGGGAGGGGCGGGGAGCAGTACTTC; CDR3: CASSLISGRGGEQYF
size: .; J: TRBJ2-2; D: TRBD1; V: TRBV5-1; DNA: TGCGCCAGCAGCGCGGGACAGGGGACGAACACCGGGGAGCTGTTTTTT; CDR3: CASSAGQGTNTGELFF
size: .; J: TRBJ2-5; D: TRBD2; V: TRBV28; DNA: TGTGCCAGCAACTTCGGGGGGTTTGAGACCCAGTACTTC; CDR3: CASNFGGFETQYF
size: .; J: TRBJ2-5; D: TRBD2; V: TRBV5-1; DNA: TGCGCCAGCAGCTACCCGGGACTAGCGGATCAAGAGACCCAGTACTTC; CDR3: CASSYPGLADQETQYF
size: .; J: TRBJ2-7; D: .; V: TRBV5-4; DNA: TGTGCCAGCAGCCCGGTAACGGGAGCTGGGAGGGAGCAGTACTTC; CDR3: CASSPVTGAGREQYF
size: once; J: TRBJ1-5; D: .; V: TRBV10-2; DNA: TGCGCCAGCAGTGACGGGGGTAGCAATCAGCCCCAGCATTTT; CDR3: CASSDGGSNQPQHF
size: .; J: TRBJ2-3; D: TRBD2; V: TRBV4-1; DNA: TGCGCCAGCAGCCAAGACGGGGCGGGAGGGCCTTCAGATACGCAGTATTTT; CDR3: CASSQDGAGGPSDTQYF
size: few; J: TRBJ2-2; D: TRBD2; V: TRBV11-2; DNA: TGTGCCAGCAGCCCGGGACTAGCGAACACCGGGGAGCTGTTTTTT; CDR3: CASSPGLANTGELFF
size: .; J: TRBJ2-7; D: TRBD1; V: TRBV29-1; DNA: TGCAGCGTTGAAAACAGGGGCGACGAGCAGTACTTC; CDR3: CSVENRGDEQYF
size: .; J: TRBJ2-3; D: TRBD1; V: TRBV11-3; DNA: TGTGCCAGCAGCTTAACAGGGGGCACAGATACGCAGTATTTT; CDR3: CASSLTGGTDTQYF
size: .; J: TRBJ2-2; D: .; V: TRBV5-1; DNA: TGCGCCAGCAGCCTACGGACAGCGAACACCGGGGAGCTGTTTTTT; CDR3: CASSLRTANTGELFF
size: once; J: TRBJ2-2; D: .; V: TRBV9; DNA: TGTGCCAGCAGCGTAGTTCCCTCGACAGTCACCGGGGAGCTGTTTTTT; CDR3: CASSVVPSTVTGELFF
size: few; J: TRBJ1-1; D: .; V: TRBV27; DNA: TGTGCCAGCAGTTTATCAAACACGAACACTGAAGCTTTCTTT; CDR3: CASSLSNTNTEAFF
size: .; J: TRBJ2-7; D: .; V: TRBV7-9; DNA: TGTGCCAGCACCCAAACTGGTGGACTAACCTCTACCGAGCAGTACTTC; CDR3: CASTQTGGLTSTEQYF
size: .; J: TRBJ1-1; D: .; V: TRBV19; DNA: TGTGCCAGTAGTACCCAAAGGAGGTTGAACACTGAAGCTTTCTTT; CDR3: CASSTQRRLNTEAFF
size: .; J: TRBJ1-1; D: TRBD1; V: TRBV28; DNA: TGTGCCAGCAGTTTCCGGACAGGGCTGAACACTGAAGCTTTCTTT; CDR3: CASSFRTGLNTEAFF
size: once; J: TRBJ2-1; D: .; V: TRBV9; DNA: TGTGCCAGCAGCCCCTCCCTGAGTTTAGATGAGCAGTTCTTC; CDR3: CASSPSLSLDEQFF
size: many; J: TRBJ2-7; D: TRBD2; V: TRBV11-2; DNA: TGTGCCAGCAGCTCCCGCGGGGGAGGGCCATACGAGCAGTACTTC; CDR3: CASSSRGGGPYEQYF
size: .; J: TRBJ1-4; D: .; V: TRBV5-5; DNA: TGTGCCAGCAGCTTGGAGACAGTGAATGAAAAACTGTTTTTT; CDR3: CASSLETVNEKLFF
size: .; J: TRBJ1-2; D: TRBD1; V: TRBV5-1; DNA: TGCGCCAGCAGCTCCTCAGGGGGCGCGGATGGCTACACCTTC; CDR3: CASSSSGGADGYTF
size: .; J: TRBJ2-5; D: .; V: TRBV3-1/TRBV3-2; DNA: TGTGCCAGCAGCCAAGATGTGGAGTGGGAGACCCAGTACTTC; CDR3: CASSQDVEWETQYF
size: .; J: TRBJ1-4; D: TRBD1; V: TRBV19; DNA: TGTGCCAGTTTCCCGGGACAGCGACTCGGCAGAAGAGGGAAACTGTTTTTT; CDR3: CASFPGQRLGRRGKLFF
size: .; J: TRBJ2-5; D: TRBD2; V: TRBV18; DNA: TGTGCCAGCTCACCTAGCGGGGGCGAAGAGACCCAGTACTTC; CDR3: CASSPSGGEETQYF
size: .; J: TRBJ1-5; D: .; V: TRBV12-3/TRBV12-4; DNA: TGTGCCAGCAGTTTGGACTCAAAGCCCCAGCATTTT; CDR3: CASSLDSKPQHF
size: .; J: TRBJ2-2; D: TRBD2; V: TRBV9; DNA: TGTGCCAGCAGCGTAGGCCTAGCGGGAGTCGGCACCGGGGAGCTGTTTTTT; CDR3: CASSVGLAGVGTGELFF
size: .; J: TRBJ1-5; D: .; V: TRBV27; DNA: TGTGCCAGCAGTTTAAGCCGTCAGGGGTTCAATCAGCCCCAGCATTTT; CDR3: CASSLSRQGFNQPQHF
size: .; J: TRBJ2-3; D: .; V: TRBV29-1; DNA: TGCAGCGTCACGACTAGTCTCACAGATACGCAGTATTTT; CDR3: CSVTTSLTDTQYF
size: few; J: TRBJ2-5; D: TRBD2; V: TRBV24-1; DNA: TGTGCCACCAGTACGGGGGGTTTCTCGGAGACCCAGTACTTC; CDR3: CATSTGGFSETQYF
size: .; J: TRBJ2-6; D: .; V: TRBV19; DNA: TGTGCCAGTAGTTTAACGACTAGATCTGGGGCCAACGTCCTGACTTTC; CDR3: CASSLTTRSGANVLTF
size: .; J: TRBJ2-7; D: TRBD1; V: TRBV27; DNA: TGTGCCAGCAGTCATCCAGGGACAGGGGGCCACGAGCAGTACTTC; CDR3: CASSHPGTGGHEQYF
size: .; J: TRBJ1-4; D: TRBD1; V: TRBV11-2; DNA: TGTGCCAGCAGCTTGGACAGGGGGCGTCGGGAAAAACTGTTTTTT; CDR3: CASSLDRGRREKLFF
size: .; J: TRBJ1-1; D: TRBD1; V: TRBV9; DNA: TGTGCCAGCAGCCCCATAGACAGGGTTACTGAAGCTTTCTTT; CDR3: CASSPIDRVTEAFF
size: many; J: TRBJ2-1; D: TRBD2; V: TRBV5-4; DNA: TGTGCCAGCAGCTTGATGCTAGCGGGACGCTACAATGAGCAGTTCTTC; CDR3: CASSLMLAGRYNEQFF
size: .; J: TRBJ2-2; D: .; V: TRBV28; DNA: TGTGCCAGCGGACCTGCGGGGATCAACACCGGGGAGCTGTTTTTT; CDR3: CASGPAGINTGELFF
size: .; J: TRBJ2-7; D: TRBD2; V: TRBV10-2; DNA: TGCGCCAGCAGTGTCGGGACTAGCCTTTACGAGCAGTACTTC; CDR3: CASSVGTSLYEQYF
size: .; J: TRBJ1-4; D: TRBD1; V: TRBV27; DNA: TGTGCCAGCAGGGGACAGGGGGCAACTAATGAAAAACTGTTTTTT; CDR3: CASRGQGATNEKLFF
size: .; J: TRBJ2-3; D: TRBD2; V: TRBV4-1; DNA: TGCGCCAGCAGTCCAACTAGCGGAAGGGGAGAATGGACCACAGATACGCAGTATTTT; CDR3: CASSPTSGRGEWTTDTQYF
size: .; J: TRBJ1-2; D: .; V: TRBV5-4; DNA: TGTGCCAGCAGCCAGAAGCTAGGACAGTCAGTTTATGGCTACACCTTC; CDR3: CASSQKLGQSVYGYTF
size: .; J: TRBJ1-1; D: .; V: TRBV19; DNA: TGTGCCAGTAGTATAGACCCCCGAGACAGTGGCCGTTCTGAAGCTTTCTTT; CDR3: CASSIDPRDSGRSEAFF
size: .; J: TRBJ2-1; D: .; V: TRBV14; DNA: TGTGCCAGCAGCCAAGCCGGGAGAGGTAATGAGCAGTTCTTC; CDR3: CASSQAGRGNEQFF
size: .; J: TRBJ1-1; D: .; V: TRBV29-1; DNA: TGCAGCGTTGAAGTAGGGAGGACTGAAGCTTTCTTT; CDR3: CSVEVGRTEAFF
size: .; J: TRBJ2-5; D: TRBD2; V: TRBV6-1; DNA: TGTGCCAGCAGTGAAGCGCGGGCTAGCGGGCACCAAGAGACCCAGTACTTC; CDR3: CASSEARASGHQETQYF
size: .; J: TRBJ2-7; D: TRBD2; V: TRBV5-1; DNA: TGCGCCAGCAGCTCGCGGGGGTACCCCCGGGAAGAGCAGTACTTC; CDR3: CASSSRGYPREEQYF
size: once; J: TRBJ1-2; D: .; V: TRBV19; DNA: TGTGCCAGTAGTACCGGGACTCATTATGGCTACACCTTC; CDR3: CASSTGTHYGYTF
size: .; J: TRBJ2-3; D: .; V: TRBV7-3; DNA: TGTGCCAGCAGCTCGCGGGGCGGAAGCACAGATACGCAGTATTTT; CDR3: CASSSRGGSTDTQYF
size: once; J: TRBJ1-2; D: .; V: TRBV28; DNA: TGTGCCAGCAGTTTTGCAGGGAAACATGGCTACACCTTC; CDR3: CASSFAGKHGYTF
size: .; J: TRBJ1-4; D: .; V: TRBV12-3/TRBV12-4; DNA: TGTGCCAGCAAGAGGGTGACTAATGAAAAACTGTTTTTT; CDR3: CASKRVTNEKLFF
size: .; J: TRBJ2-1; D: .; V: TRBV6-2/TRBV6-3; DNA: TGTGCCAGCAGTTACAGTTATGGCGGGACGTACAATGAGCAGTTCTTC; CDR3: CASSYSYGGTYNEQFF
size: few; J: TRBJ1-2; D: .; V: TRBV9; DNA: TGTGCCAGCAGCCCCCAGGGGAAGACGCTAACATATGGCTACACCTTC; CDR3: CASSPQGKTLTYGYTF